This T cell receptor beta chain came from a study of patients with pleural tuberculosis. This clonotype was seen at least ten times. MiXCR, run by TCRdb on the reads, gives a single entry per CDR3 protein. This sample has around 49,000 distinct CDR3 sequences; about 7.3% occur once, and the top ten carry 15% to 20%. The CDR3 is 16 amino acids. Trimming removed 5 bases from V and 1 base from J, with 16 bases in between. Germline CDR1 is KGHDR and CDR2 is SFDVKD. The origin of this receptor is a human donor with pleural tuberculosis. The rearrangement links TRBV24-1 to TRBJ2-5; possibly TRBD2 for D (6 bases). The CDR3 here is CATSAAGLPFQETQYF. CDR3 in DNA: TGTGCCACCAGTGCAGCCGGACTACCATTCCAAGAGACCCAGTACTTC.